This TCR beta chain stems from a study of T cell responses to AZD1222 COVID-19 vaccine. Libraries were prepared by immunoSEQ multiplex PCR; TCRdb keeps only in-frame clonotypes and omits some of them. The table has just over 150,000 clones, about nine tenths seen once. Trimming took off 10 bases at V and 4 bases at J, with 16 bases between the two ends. The CDR3 contains 13 residues. CDR1 and CDR2 from the germline V gene are MNHEY and SMNVEV (reference sequence). This sample comprised peripheral blood, obtained 28 days after the second AZD1222 dose. V is TRBV27 and J is TRBJ1-1; the D gene is possibly TRBD1 (5 bases). The source is an adult who received the AZD1222 COVID-19 vaccine. The CDR3 protein is CATLRQRGTEAFF. DNA of the CDR3: TGTGCCACCCTCAGACAGCGTGGCACTGAAGCTTTCTTT.